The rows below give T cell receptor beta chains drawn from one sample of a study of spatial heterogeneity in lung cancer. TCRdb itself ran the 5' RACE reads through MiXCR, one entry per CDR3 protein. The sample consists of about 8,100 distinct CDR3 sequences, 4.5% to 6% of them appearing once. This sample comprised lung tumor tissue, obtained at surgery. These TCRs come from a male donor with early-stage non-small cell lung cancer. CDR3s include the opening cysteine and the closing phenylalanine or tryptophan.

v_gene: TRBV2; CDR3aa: CASSGTGYGYTF
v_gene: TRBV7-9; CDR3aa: CASSPFRSGETQYF
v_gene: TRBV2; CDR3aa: CASRPGTGASGYTF
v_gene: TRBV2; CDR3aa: CASTQKGLAGTDTQYF
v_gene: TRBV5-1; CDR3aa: CASSLDRGGQPQHF
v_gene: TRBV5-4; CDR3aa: CASSLGREDTQYF
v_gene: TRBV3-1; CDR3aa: CASSPGRGRGIEQYF
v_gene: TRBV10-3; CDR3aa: CAIRDGTGLADTQYF
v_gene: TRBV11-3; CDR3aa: CASSLDFEAEQYF
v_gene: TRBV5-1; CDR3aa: CASSHRDGYYEQYF
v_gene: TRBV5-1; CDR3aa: CASSLEGRGDTQYF
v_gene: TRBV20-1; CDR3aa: CSARPGNSPGGTEAFF
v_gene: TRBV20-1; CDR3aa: CSASVQGVLETQYF
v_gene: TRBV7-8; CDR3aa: CASSLNFGGRGSYNEQFF
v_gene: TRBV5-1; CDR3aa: CASSFTGDGTEAFF
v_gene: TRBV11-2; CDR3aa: CASSTGLAGGLVGQYF
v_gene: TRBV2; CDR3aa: CASAGQGMTDTQYF
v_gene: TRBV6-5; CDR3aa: CASRRLAGNRNEQFF
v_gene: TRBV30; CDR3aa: CAWSVQWPYEQYF
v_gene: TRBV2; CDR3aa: CASRKLAGRYNEQFF
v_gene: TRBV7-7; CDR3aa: CASSTDRVSNEQYF
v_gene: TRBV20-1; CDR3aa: CSASAGTGYNSPLHF
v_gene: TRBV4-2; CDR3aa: CASSQTGTGSGGEKLFF
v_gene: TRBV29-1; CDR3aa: CSGTLGTQYF
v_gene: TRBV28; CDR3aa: CASRDRGHSNQPQHF
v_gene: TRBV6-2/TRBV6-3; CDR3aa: CASSSDNLYTGELFF
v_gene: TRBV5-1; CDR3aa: CASSLTGDPDNEKLFF
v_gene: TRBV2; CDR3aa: CASSEAATKNIQYF